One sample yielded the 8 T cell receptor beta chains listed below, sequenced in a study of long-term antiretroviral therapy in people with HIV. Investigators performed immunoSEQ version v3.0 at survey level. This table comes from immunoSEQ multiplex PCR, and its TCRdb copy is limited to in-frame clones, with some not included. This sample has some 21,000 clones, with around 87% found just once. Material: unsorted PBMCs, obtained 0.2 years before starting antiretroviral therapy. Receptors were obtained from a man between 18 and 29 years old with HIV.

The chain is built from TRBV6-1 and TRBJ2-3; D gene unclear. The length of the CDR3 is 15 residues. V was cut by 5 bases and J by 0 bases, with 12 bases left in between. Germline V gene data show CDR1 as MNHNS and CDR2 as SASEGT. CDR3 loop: CASSLEFSSTDTQYF. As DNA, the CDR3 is TGTGCCAGCAGTCTTGAATTCTCTAGCACAGATACGCAGTATTTT.

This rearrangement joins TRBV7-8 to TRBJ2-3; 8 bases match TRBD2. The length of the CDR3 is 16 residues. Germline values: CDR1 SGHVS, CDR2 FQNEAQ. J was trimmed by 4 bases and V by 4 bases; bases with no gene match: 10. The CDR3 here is CASSSSQAGAADTQYF. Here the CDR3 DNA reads TGTGCCAGCAGCTCAAGTCAAGCGGGAGCAGCAGATACGCAGTATTTT.

The CDR3 DNA sequence: TGTGCCATCAGTGAGTCCAGCGGGGCCCAATCCTACGAGCAGTACTTC. Translated: CAISESSGAQSYEQYF. This rearrangement joins TRBV10-3 to TRBJ2-7, with 7 bases matching TRBD2. Trimming at V came to 0 bases and at J to 1 base, leaving 6 bases not matched to a gene. CDR1 is ENHRY and CDR2 is SYGVKD in the germline V gene. CDR3 length equals 16 residues.

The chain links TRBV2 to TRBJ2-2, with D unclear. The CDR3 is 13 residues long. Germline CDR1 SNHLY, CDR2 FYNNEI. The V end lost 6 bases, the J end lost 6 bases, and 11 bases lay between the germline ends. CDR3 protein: CASSLGLPGELFF. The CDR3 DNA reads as TGTGCCAGCAGCTTAGGCCTTCCCGGGGAGCTGTTTTTT. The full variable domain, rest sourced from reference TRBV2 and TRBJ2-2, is EPEVTQTPSHQVTQMGQEVILRCVPISNHLYFYWYRQILGQKVEFLVSFYNNEISEKSEIFDDQFSVERPDGSNFTLKIRSTKLEDSAMYFCASSLGLPGELFFGEGSRLTVL.

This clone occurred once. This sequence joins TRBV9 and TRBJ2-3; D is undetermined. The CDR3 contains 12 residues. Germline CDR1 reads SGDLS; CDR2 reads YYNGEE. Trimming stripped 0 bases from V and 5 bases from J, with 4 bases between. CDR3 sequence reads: CASSVAGDTQYF. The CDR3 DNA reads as TGTGCCAGCAGCGTAGCTGGAGATACGCAGTATTTT.

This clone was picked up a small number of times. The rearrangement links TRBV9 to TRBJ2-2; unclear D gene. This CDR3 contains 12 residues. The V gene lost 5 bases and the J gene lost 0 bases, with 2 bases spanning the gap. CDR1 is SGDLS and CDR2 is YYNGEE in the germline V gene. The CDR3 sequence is CASRPNTGELFF. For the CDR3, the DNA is TGTGCCAGCAGGCCGAACACCGGGGAGCTGTTTTTT. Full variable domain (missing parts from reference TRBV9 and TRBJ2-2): DSGVTQTPKHLITATGQRVTLRCSPRSGDLSVYWYQQSLDQGLQFLIQYYNGEERAKGNILERFSAQQFPDLHSELNLSSLELGDSALYFCASRPNTGELFFGEGSRLTVL.

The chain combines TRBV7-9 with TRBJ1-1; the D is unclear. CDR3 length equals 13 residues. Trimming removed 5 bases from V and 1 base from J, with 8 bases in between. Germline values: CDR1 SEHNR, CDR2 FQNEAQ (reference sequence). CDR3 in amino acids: CASSVDGNTEAFF. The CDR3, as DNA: TGTGCCAGCAGCGTCGACGGGAACACTGAAGCTTTCTTT.

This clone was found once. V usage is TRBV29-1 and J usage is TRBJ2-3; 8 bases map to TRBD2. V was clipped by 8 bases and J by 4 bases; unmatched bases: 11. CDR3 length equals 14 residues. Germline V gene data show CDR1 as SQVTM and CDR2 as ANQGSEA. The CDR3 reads CSIAPSGSSDTQYF. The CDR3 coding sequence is TGCAGCATAGCACCCAGCGGGAGCTCAGATACGCAGTATTTT.